This T cell receptor beta chain originates from a study of T cell clusters in autoimmune cytopenias (dated by TCRdb to the late 2010s). Broadly, across the study: A median TRB sequencing depth of 50,000 to 65,000 reads per sample was reached, and a median of 2,350 distinct TRB clonotypes per sample was obtained. TRB and IGH repertoires from peripheral blood were sequenced in autoimmune cytopenia patients at active disease and during treatment follow-up, with healthy, CLL and autoimmune hepatitis controls included alongside. The study aimed to test whether autoimmune cytopenia patients carry a disease-specific immune repertoire signature usable as a blood-based biomarker. What the authors observed across the whole study: Healthy donors had almost three times as many exclusive TRB clusters as active autoimmune hepatitis patients, a finding consistent with an autoimmunity-wide signature. GLIPH suggested that primary autoimmune cytopenia patients lacked physiological T cell clusters: 40 to 60 clusters were exclusive to healthy donors versus fewer than 20 exclusive to patients. The T cell clusters were defined only in silico, and the functional role of the clusters still needed to be validated experimentally. In the comparison of secondary cytopenia with CLL, no cluster-lack signature showed up, apparently because the dominant lymphoma-associated repertoire masked the signature. The TRB repertoire shifts, including less even repertoires in secondary cytopenia and CLL, mostly reflected lymphoma bias and not autoimmunity.

TRB rearrangements were amplified by multiplex PCR following a touch-down protocol, with the TRB-A and TRB-B primer pools mixed in one tube. Illumina adapters and sample indices were attached to the amplicons through two consecutive PCR reactions using Phusion HS II polymerase. The amplicons were gel-purified using the NucleoSpin Gel and PCR Clean-up kit, after which quantification was performed by Qubit and quality was checked on an Agilent 2100 Bioanalyzer. Sequencing of the libraries was done on an Illumina MiSeq with 600-cycle, single-indexed, paired-end runs. On the authors' methods: Alignment and assembly of TRB reads were performed with MiXCR version 2.1.12 and the default MiXCR reference library. Each unique CDR3 nucleotide sequence defined a clone, and only productive sequences with at least two reads were analysed. Alpha-parameterized diversity profiles (alpha 0 to 5), including the Shannon (alpha 1) and Simpson (alpha 2) indices, were computed with an R script to assess repertoire diversity. Combinatorial TRB VJ usage was calculated with the tcR package and was compared between cohorts by principal component analysis performed with ade4. Using GLIPH, TCRbeta CDR3s were clustered on pairs of cohorts matched for age and read depth, and a Wilcoxon test was used to compare cluster frequencies. Based on TCRdb reprocessing of the reads, there is one entry per CDR3 protein sequence, and DNA is missing. These V and J calls originate from TCRdb's pipeline instead of the authors' own analysis. This sample's table contains approximately 4,000 distinct CDR3 sequences. In total, the top ten clones hold more than 20% of the sample.

This clonotype is medium-sized (0.01 to 0.1%) by frequency; its count is not recorded. Its antigen target is currently unknown. Taken from the germline V gene (reference sequence), the CDR1 and CDR2 loops are LNHDA and SQIVND. CDR3 length: 16 amino acids, cysteine to phenylalanine. DNA was not recorded. For each sample, TRB amplification used about 0.25 ug of peripheral blood genomic DNA, equal to around 39,000 genome equivalents. This clonotype originated in a human donor with an autoimmune cytopenia or autoimmune hepatitis (not recorded which). The V gene is TRBV19 and the J gene is TRBJ2-6; TCRdb picks TRBD1, but there is no DNA to check that call. Sequenced input: peripheral blood. The CDR3 reads as follows: CASSRLTGTGANVLTF.